This T cell receptor beta chain was sequenced for a study of blood T cell repertoires in COVID-19. Produced via immunoSEQ multiplex PCR; TCRdb's table is partial and in-frame only. The table shows about 170,000 clones, with 92% occurring only once. Enrollment of patients from Seattle took place during active infection, with longitudinal follow-up. This CDR3 has 15 residues. With 4 bases clipped from V and 4 bases from J, the junction kept 6 bases outside the gene matches. Germline V gives CDR1 SGDLS, CDR2 YYNGEE. The sample was peripheral blood. The rearrangement joins TRBV9 to TRBJ2-3; 10 bases agree with TRBD2. The receptor was derived from a man in his thirties or forties with COVID-19, enrolled during active disease. CDR3 in amino acids: CASSQREGLADTQYF. The CDR3 bases are TGTGCCAGCAGCCAGCGGGAGGGCCTGGCAGATACGCAGTATTTT.